The clone carrying this TCR beta chain showed up just a few times. What it binds is not known. The data were taken from a study of beta chain features in type 1 diabetes. The whole isolated RNA underwent reverse transcription, so sequencing captured expressed TCRB transcripts. Repertoires were generated with immunoSEQ multiplex PCR, while TCRdb's copy carries only in-frame clones and drops some. The sample includes 620,000 or so clones, roughly 15% of them seen just once. Looked up from germline, CDR1 is MGHRA and CDR2 is YSYEKL. This CDR3 has 15 residues. Trimming shortened V by 0 bases and J by 3 bases, and 12 bases separated the two germline ends. Study outcomes and limitations: Cells with high TCR expression could be over-represented when cDNA is sequenced. TCRB repertoires of naive, central memory and Treg cells appeared more similar among patients than among healthy donors.

Sequenced input: naive CD4+ T cells from blood. This receptor was identified in a man aged 18-30 years in good health. The gene calls are TRBV4-1 and TRBJ2-7, with D possibly being TRBD1 or TRBD2 (5 bases each). The CDR3 nucleotides are TGCGCCAGCAGCCAAGATGAGGGCAGGGTCTACGAGCAGTACTTC. The encoded protein is CASSQDEGRVYEQYF.